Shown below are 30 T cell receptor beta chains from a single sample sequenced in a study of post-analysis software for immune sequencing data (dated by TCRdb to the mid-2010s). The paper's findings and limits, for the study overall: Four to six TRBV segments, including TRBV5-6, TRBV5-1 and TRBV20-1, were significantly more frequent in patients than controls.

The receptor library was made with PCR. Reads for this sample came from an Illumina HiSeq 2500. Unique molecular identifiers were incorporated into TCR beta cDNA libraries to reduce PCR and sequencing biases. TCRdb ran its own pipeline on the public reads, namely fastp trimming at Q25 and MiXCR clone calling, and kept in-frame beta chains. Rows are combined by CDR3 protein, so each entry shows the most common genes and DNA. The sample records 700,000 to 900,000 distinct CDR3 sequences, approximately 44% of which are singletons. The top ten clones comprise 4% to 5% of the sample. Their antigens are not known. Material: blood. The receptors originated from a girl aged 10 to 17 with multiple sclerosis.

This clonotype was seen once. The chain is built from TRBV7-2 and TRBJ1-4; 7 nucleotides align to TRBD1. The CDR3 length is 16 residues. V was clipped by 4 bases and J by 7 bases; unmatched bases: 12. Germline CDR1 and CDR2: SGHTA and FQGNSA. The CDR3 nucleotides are TGTGCCAGCAGCTATTGGACAGGCCTAAGCGGTGAAAAACTGTTTTTT. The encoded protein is CASSYWTGLSGEKLFF.

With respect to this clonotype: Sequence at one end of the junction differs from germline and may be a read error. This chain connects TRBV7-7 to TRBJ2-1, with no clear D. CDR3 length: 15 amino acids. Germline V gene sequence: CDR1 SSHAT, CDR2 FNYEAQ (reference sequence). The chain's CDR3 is CASSFGPLGDNEQFF. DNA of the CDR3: TGTGCTAGCAGCTTCGGACCCTTAGGCGACAATGAGCAGTTCTTC.

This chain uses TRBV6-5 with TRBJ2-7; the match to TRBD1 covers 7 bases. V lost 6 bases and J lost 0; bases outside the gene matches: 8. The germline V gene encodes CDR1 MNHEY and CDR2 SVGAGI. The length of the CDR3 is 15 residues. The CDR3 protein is CASSPTGYSSYEQYF. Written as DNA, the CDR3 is TGTGCCAGCAGCCCGACAGGGTATAGCTCCTACGAGCAGTACTTC.

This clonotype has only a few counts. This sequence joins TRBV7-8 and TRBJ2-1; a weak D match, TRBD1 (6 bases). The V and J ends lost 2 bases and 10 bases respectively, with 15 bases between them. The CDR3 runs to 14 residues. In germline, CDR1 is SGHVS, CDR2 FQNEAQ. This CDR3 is CASSLRGSVKEQFF. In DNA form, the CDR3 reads TGTGCCAGCAGCTTAAGGGGGTCGGTCAAAGAGCAGTTCTTC.

The CDR3 is CSARTSGRVSTDTQYF. Here the CDR3 DNA reads TGCAGTGCTAGAACTAGCGGGAGGGTTAGCACAGATACGCAGTATTTT. The gene calls are TRBV20-1 and TRBJ2-3, with 13 nucleotides matching TRBD2. V shed 2 bases, J shed 0 bases, and the junction held 2 bases outside the gene matches. The CDR3 has 16 residues. Germline CDR1 DFQATT, CDR2 SNEGSKA (reference sequence).

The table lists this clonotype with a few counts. The CDR3 DNA reads as TGTGCCAGCAGCTTAGCTCAGGGGTGGGGGCAGTTCTTC. Translated, it gives CASSLAQGWGQFF. V and J are TRBV7-6 and TRBJ2-1, with D possibly TRBD1 on 6 matching bases. This CDR3 has 13 amino acids. Germline lookup yields CDR1 SGHVS and CDR2 FNYEAQ. Trimming removed 0 bases at V and 12 bases at J, with 12 bases between.

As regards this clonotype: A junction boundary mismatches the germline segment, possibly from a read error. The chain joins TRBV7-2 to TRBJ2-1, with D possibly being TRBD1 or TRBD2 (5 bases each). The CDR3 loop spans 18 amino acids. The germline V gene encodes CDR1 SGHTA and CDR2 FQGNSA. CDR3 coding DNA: TGTGCCAGCAGCTTAGTTGGATCGGTGGGGGAGAGACCCAATGAGCAGGTCTTC. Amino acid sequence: CASSLVGSVGERPNEQVF.

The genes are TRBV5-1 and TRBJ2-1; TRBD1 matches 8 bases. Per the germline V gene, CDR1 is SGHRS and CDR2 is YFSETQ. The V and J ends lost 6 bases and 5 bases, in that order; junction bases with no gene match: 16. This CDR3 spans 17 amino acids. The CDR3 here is CASTHLPTGQEHNEQFF. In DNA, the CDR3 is TGCGCCAGCACCCACTTGCCCACGGGACAGGAGCACAATGAGCAGTTCTTC.

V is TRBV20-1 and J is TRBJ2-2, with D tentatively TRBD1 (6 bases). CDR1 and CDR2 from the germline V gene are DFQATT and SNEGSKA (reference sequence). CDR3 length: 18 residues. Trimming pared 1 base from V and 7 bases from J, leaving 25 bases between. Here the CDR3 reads CSARATPRDKRDHGELFF. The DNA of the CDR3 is TGCAGTGCTAGAGCAACTCCCCGGGACAAAAGGGACCACGGGGAGCTGTTTTTT.

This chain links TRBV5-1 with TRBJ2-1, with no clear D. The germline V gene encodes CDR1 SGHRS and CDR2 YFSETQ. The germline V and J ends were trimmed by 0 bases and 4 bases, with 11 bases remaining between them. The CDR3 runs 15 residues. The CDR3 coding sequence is TGCGCCAGCAGCTTGGTTGATTTGGGATACAATGAGCAGTTCTTC. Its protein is CASSLVDLGYNEQFF.

CDR3: CASSYSGGQVYEQYF. The CDR3 region has the DNA TGTGCCAGCAGTTACTCCGGGGGACAGGTCTACGAGCAGTACTTC. This chain uses TRBV6-5 with TRBJ2-7, with 8 nucleotides matching TRBD1. The CDR3 runs to 15 residues. The germline V gene encodes CDR1 MNHEY and CDR2 SVGAGI. J was trimmed by 3 bases and V by 0 bases; bases with no gene match: 4.

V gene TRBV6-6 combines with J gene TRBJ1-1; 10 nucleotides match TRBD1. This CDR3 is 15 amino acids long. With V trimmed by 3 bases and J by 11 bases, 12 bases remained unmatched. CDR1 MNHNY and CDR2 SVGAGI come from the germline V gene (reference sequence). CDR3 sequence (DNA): TGTGCCAGCAGTTATTCTACGACAGGGGGCGCCGACGCTTTCTTT. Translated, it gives CASSYSTTGGADAFF.

CDR3 sequence (DNA): TGCAGCGTTGCGGACAGGGACACTGAAGCTTTCTTT. Its translation: CSVADRDTEAFF. The rearrangement joins TRBV29-1 to TRBJ1-1; 8 bases line up with TRBD1. V was clipped by 4 bases and J by 3 bases; unmatched bases: 1. This CDR3 contains 12 residues. From germline, CDR1 is SQVTM and CDR2 ANQGSEA.

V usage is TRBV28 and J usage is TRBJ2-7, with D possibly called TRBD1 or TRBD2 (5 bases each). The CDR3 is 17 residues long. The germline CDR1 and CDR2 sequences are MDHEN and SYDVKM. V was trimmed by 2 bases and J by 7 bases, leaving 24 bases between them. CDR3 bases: TGTGCCAGCAGTTTACGCAGGCTAAGGGACCAATCCGATGAGCAGTACTTC. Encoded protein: CASSLRRLRDQSDEQYF.

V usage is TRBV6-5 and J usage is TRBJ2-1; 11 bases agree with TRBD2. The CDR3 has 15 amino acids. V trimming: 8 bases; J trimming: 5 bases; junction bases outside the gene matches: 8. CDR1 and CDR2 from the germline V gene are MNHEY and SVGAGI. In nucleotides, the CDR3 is TGTGCCAGCTCACGAGGGACTAGCGGTAACAATGAGCAGTTCTTC. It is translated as CASSRGTSGNNEQFF.

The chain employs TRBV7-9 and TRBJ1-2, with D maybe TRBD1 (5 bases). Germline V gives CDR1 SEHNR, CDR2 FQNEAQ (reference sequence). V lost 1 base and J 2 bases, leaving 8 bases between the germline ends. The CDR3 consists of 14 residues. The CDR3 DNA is TGTGCCAGCAGCTTAGAGTGGGACAACTATGGCTACACCTTC. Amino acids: CASSLEWDNYGYTF.

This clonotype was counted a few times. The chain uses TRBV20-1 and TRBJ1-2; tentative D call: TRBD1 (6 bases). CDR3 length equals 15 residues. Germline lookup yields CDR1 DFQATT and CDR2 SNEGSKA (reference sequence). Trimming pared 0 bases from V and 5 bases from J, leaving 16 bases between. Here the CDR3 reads CSAREGAGGGYGYTF. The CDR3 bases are TGCAGTGCTAGAGAGGGGGCCGGGGGCGGTTATGGCTACACCTTC.

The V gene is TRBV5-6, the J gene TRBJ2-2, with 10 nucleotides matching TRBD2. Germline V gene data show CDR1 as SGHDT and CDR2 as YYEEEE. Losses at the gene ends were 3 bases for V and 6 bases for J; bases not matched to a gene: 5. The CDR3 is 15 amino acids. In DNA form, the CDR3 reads TGTGCCAGCAGCTCGGGACTAGCGTACGCCGGGGAGCTGTTTTTT. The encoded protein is CASSSGLAYAGELFF.

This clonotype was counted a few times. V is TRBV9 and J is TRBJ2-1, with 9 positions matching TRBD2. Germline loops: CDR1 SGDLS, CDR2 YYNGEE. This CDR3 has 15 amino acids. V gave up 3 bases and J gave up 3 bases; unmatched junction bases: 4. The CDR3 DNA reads TGTGCCAGCAGCGCGCGGGAGGGCGACTACAATGAGCAGTTCTTC. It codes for CASSAREGDYNEQFF.

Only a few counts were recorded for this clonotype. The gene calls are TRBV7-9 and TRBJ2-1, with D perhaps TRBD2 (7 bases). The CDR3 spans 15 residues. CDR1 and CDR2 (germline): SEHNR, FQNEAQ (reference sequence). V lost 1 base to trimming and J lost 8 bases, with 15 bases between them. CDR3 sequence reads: CASSLEGGGPHEQFF. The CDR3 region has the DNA TGTGCCAGCAGCTTAGAAGGGGGAGGGCCGCATGAGCAGTTCTTC.

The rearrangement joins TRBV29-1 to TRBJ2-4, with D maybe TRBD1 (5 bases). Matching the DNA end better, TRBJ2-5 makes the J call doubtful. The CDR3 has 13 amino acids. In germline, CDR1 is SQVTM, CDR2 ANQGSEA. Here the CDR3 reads CSVDPQGTETQYF. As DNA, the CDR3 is TGCAGCGTTGATCCCCAGGGTACAGAGACCCAGTACTTC.

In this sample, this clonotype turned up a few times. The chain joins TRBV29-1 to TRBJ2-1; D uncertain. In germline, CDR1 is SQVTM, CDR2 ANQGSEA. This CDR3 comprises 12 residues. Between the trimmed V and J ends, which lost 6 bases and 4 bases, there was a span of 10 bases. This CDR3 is CSVPLSYNEQFF. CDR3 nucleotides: TGCAGCGTCCCACTATCTTACAATGAGCAGTTCTTC.

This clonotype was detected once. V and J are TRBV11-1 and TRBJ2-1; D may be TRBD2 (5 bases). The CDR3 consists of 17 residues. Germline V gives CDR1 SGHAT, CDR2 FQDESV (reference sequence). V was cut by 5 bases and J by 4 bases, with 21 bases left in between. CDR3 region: CASSPQSGPPIYNEQFF. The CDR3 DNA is TGTGCCAGCAGCCCCCAAAGCGGCCCACCCATTTACAATGAGCAGTTCTTC.

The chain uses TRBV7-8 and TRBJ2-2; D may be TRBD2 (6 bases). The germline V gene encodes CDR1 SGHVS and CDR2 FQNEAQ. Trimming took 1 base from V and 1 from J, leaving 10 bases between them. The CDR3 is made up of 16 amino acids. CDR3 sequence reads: CASSLGVGGNTGELFF. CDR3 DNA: TGTGCCAGCAGCTTAGGGGTCGGGGGGAACACCGGGGAGCTGTTTTTT.

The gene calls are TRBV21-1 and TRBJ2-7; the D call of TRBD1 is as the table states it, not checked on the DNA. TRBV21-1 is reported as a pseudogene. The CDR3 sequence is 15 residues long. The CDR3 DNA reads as TGTGCCAGCAGCAGGCCCCGGGACAGGGTTATAGTGGGGTACTTC. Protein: CASSRPRDRVIVGYF.

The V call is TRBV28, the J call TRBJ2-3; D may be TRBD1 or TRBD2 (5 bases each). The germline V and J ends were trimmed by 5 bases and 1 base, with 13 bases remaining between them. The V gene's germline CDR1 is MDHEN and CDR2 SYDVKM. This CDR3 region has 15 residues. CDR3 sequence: CASSPPGTGTDTQYF. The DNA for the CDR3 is TGTGCCAGCAGTCCCCCTGGGACGGGCACAGATACGCAGTATTTT.

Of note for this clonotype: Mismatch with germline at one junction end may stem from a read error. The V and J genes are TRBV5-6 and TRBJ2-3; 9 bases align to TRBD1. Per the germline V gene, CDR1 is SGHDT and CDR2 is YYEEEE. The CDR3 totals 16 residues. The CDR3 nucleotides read TGTGCCAGCGGCTTGATCTCACAGGGGGCCTCAGATACGCAGTATTTT. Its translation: CASGLISQGASDTQYF.

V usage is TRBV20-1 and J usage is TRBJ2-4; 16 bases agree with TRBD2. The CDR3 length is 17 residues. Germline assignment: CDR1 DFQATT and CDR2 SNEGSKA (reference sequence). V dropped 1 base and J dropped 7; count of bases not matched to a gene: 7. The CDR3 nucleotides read TGCAGTGCTAGAGCGTCCGGGACTAGCGGGAGGGGGAACATTCAGTACTTC. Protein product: CSARASGTSGRGNIQYF.

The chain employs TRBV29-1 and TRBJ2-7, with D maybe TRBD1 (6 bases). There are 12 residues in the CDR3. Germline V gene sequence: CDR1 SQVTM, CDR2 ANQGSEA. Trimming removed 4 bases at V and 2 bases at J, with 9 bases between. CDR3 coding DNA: TGCAGCGTTGCAGGGGCACCCTACGAGCAGTACTTC. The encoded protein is CSVAGAPYEQYF.

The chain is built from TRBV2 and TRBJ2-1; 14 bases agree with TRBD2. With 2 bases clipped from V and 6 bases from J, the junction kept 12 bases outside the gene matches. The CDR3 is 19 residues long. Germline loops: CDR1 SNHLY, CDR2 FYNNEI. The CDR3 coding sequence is TGTGCCAGCAGTGAACCGAATGGGACTAGCGGGAGCCTCAGCAATGAGCAGTTCTTC. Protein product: CASSEPNGTSGSLSNEQFF.